One sample yielded the 18 T cell receptor beta chains listed below, sequenced in a study of blood T cell repertoires in COVID-19. Assay: immunoSEQ multiplex PCR; the TCRdb copy retains only in-frame clones and omits some. The sample records about 190,000 clones, around four fifths being singletons. The sequenced material came from peripheral blood. Receptors were obtained from a man aged 50-59 years with active or convalescent COVID-19.

The chain is built from TRBV15 and TRBJ1-5; no firm D call. This CDR3 comprises 17 residues. From germline, CDR1 is LNHNV and CDR2 YYDKDF (reference sequence). V shed 0 bases and J shed 0 bases, with 12 bases lying between them. The chain's CDR3 is CATSRDKWADSNQPQHF. DNA of the CDR3: TGTGCCACCAGCAGAGATAAGTGGGCAGATAGCAATCAGCCCCAGCATTTT.

The rearrangement uses TRBV5-4 and TRBJ2-5; D might be TRBD1 (6 bases). The CDR3 has 15 residues. V was shortened by 4 bases and J by 0 bases, with 13 bases between the two germline ends. CDR1 is SGHNT and CDR2 is YYREEE in the germline V gene (reference sequence). The CDR3 spells CASSPTDSYQETQYF. The CDR3 bases are TGTGCCAGCAGCCCAACGGACAGTTACCAAGAGACCCAGTACTTC.

This rearrangement joins TRBV24-1 to TRBJ2-1, with D perhaps TRBD2 (5 bases). CDR3 size: 14 residues. Germline CDR1 and CDR2: KGHDR and SFDVKD. Trimming left V 4 bases short and J 9 bases short, with 15 bases between. DNA for the CDR3: TGTGCCACCAGTGAAAGGGCTAGCTCGCTTGAGCAGTTCTTC. Its translation: CATSERASSLEQFF.

The CDR3 DNA sequence: TGTGCCAGCAGACATACTAGCGGCTCCTACAATGAGCAGTTCTTC. Protein: CASRHTSGSYNEQFF. The chain joins TRBV7-6 to TRBJ2-1; 8 bases are a match to TRBD2. The CDR3 runs to 15 residues. Germline lookup yields CDR1 SGHVS and CDR2 FNYEAQ. With V trimmed by 6 bases and J by 0 bases, 4 bases remained unmatched.

V gene TRBV7-3 combines with J gene TRBJ2-3, with D possibly being TRBD1 (7 bases). V lost 5 bases to trimming and J lost 2 bases, with 11 bases between them. This CDR3 is built from 14 residues. CDR1 SGHTA and CDR2 FQGTGA come from the germline V gene. DNA for the CDR3: TGTGCCAGCAGCCCAGGGGGGAACACAGATACGCAGTATTTT. Protein: CASSPGGNTDTQYF.

V gene TRBV24-1 combines with J gene TRBJ1-6, with unresolved D. Germline V gives CDR1 KGHDR, CDR2 SFDVKD. This CDR3 has 14 residues. The V and J ends lost 5 bases and 7 bases respectively, with 11 bases between them. In DNA, the CDR3 is TGTGCCACCAGTGTGAGGAGTGGAAATTCACCCCTCCACTTT. Translation: CATSVRSGNSPLHF.

The chain combines TRBV6-2 or TRBV6-3 with TRBJ2-1, with TRBD2 matching 7 bases. The CDR3 contains 14 residues. Germline assignment: CDR1 MNHEY and CDR2 SVGEGT. Losses at the gene ends were 5 bases for V and 6 bases for J; bases not matched to a gene: 7. The CDR3 DNA is TGTGCCAGCAGTCTTGGACTAGACGGCAATGAGCAGTTCTTC. Amino acids: CASSLGLDGNEQFF.

This rearrangement joins TRBV5-1 to TRBJ2-1; TRBD1 agrees at 8 bases. Losses at the gene ends were 0 bases for V and 7 bases for J; bases not matched to a gene: 9. The CDR3 spans 16 residues. The germline V gene has CDR1 SGHRS and CDR2 YFSETQ. The CDR3 region has the DNA TGCGCCAGCAGCTTGGAGCCAGGGGGCCAAGTAAATGAGCAGTTCTTC. Protein sequence: CASSLEPGGQVNEQFF.

The genes are TRBV6-1 and TRBJ2-1; the match to TRBD2 covers 11 bases. The ends lost 0 bases at V and 12 bases at J; junction bases unmatched: 7. CDR1 and CDR2 from the germline V gene are MNHNS and SASEGT. This CDR3 spans 15 amino acids. This chain's CDR3 is CASSEASGGAWVQFF. The CDR3 DNA is TGTGCCAGCAGTGAAGCTAGCGGGGGGGCCTGGGTGCAGTTCTTC.

The V and J genes are TRBV5-1 and TRBJ2-1; TRBD2 agrees at 13 bases. From germline, CDR1 is SGHRS and CDR2 YFSETQ. This CDR3 has 19 amino acids. The V segment lost 4 bases and the J segment 0 bases; nucleotides outside the gene matches: 10. CDR3: CASSLTSGGTLSSYNEQFF. DNA of the CDR3: TGCGCCAGCAGCCTGACTAGCGGGGGGACCCTGAGCTCCTACAATGAGCAGTTCTTC.

The chain recombines TRBV10-1 with TRBJ2-7, with TRBD1 matching 8 bases. The CDR3 has 15 amino acids. V dropped 6 bases and J dropped 2; count of bases not matched to a gene: 9. Germline CDR1 is WNHNN and CDR2 is SYGVQD (reference sequence). For the CDR3, the DNA is TGCGCCAGCAGCCTTGGACAGGGAATTACCTACGAGCAGTACTTC. Protein product: CASSLGQGITYEQYF.

The chain uses TRBV6-5 and TRBJ2-3, with D perhaps matching TRBD2 (5 bases). The V gene's germline CDR1 is MNHEY and CDR2 SVGAGI. The V and J ends lost 4 bases and 6 bases respectively, with 5 bases between them. The length of the CDR3 is 11 residues. The CDR3 DNA reads TGTGCCAGCAGTTTAGCGGATACGCAGTATTTT. It yields the protein CASSLADTQYF.

V is TRBV19 and J is TRBJ2-7; 7 nucleotides agree with TRBD1. The V gene end was trimmed by 6 bases and the J gene end by 6 bases; junction bases not matched to a gene: 8. CDR3 length: 13 residues. Germline V gene lookup returns CDR1 LNHDA and CDR2 SQIVND (reference sequence). The CDR3 nucleotides read TGTGCCAGTAGCGAGATCTACAGGGGCGAGCAGTACTTC. Amino acid sequence: CASSEIYRGEQYF.

This chain links TRBV27 with TRBJ2-3; weak D call: TRBD1 (5 bases). The CDR3 loop spans 14 amino acids. Germline CDR1 reads MNHEY; CDR2 reads SMNVEV (reference sequence). Trimming left V 5 bases short and J 4 bases short, with 13 bases between. In DNA form, the CDR3 reads TGTGCCAGCAGTCCCAGGACAATTCCAGATACGCAGTATTTT. Its protein is CASSPRTIPDTQYF.

In its sample, this clone was seen once. The chain has TRBV6-5 and TRBJ2-1; TRBD2 matches 12 bases. Germline CDR1 reads MNHEY; CDR2 reads SVGAGI. Germline trimming cut 6 bases from V and 7 bases from J; bases unmatched to any gene: 1. The length of the CDR3 is 13 residues. CDR3 sequence (DNA): TGTGCCAGCAGGACTAGCGGGAGTAATGAGCAGTTCTTC. This sequence encodes CASRTSGSNEQFF.

The chain recombines TRBV6-4 with TRBJ2-1, with D tentatively TRBD2 (6 bases). This CDR3 has 14 residues. CDR1 and CDR2 (germline): MRHNA, SNTAGT. Trimming removed 5 bases at V and 8 bases at J, with 16 bases between. The CDR3 DNA reads as TGTGCCAGCAGTCTCGATGGGAGGCTACATGAGCAGTTCTTC. It specifies CASSLDGRLHEQFF.

The chain employs TRBV19 and TRBJ1-1; tentatively, D is TRBD1 (6 bases). The CDR3 contains 14 residues. V was pared by 5 bases and J by 4 bases, with 14 bases between. CDR1 is LNHDA and CDR2 is SQIVND in the germline V gene (reference sequence). The CDR3 DNA reads as TGTGCCAGTAGTGCAGGGGTCAGCGGCACTGAAGCTTTCTTT. Translation: CASSAGVSGTEAFF.

The chain uses TRBV3-1 (or the pseudogene TRBV3-2) and TRBJ2-7; D is perhaps TRBD2 (6 bases). There are 14 residues in the CDR3. Germline CDR1 and CDR2: LGHDT and YNNKEL (reference sequence). Trimming pared 3 bases from V and 3 bases from J, leaving 12 bases between. The CDR3 is CASSHAGMNYEQYF. CDR3 sequence (DNA): TGTGCCAGCAGCCATGCGGGGATGAACTACGAGCAGTACTTC.